This entry lists 4 T cell receptor beta chains sequenced from one sample in a study of T-cell reconstitution after alpha-beta-depleted transplantation in children. A TCRbeta library incorporating unique molecular identifiers was prepared. Each CDR3 protein gets one entry after TCRdb re-called the PCR reads with MiXCR. Of around 700,000 distinct CDR3 sequences in the sample, less than 15% are singletons; the top ten hold around 0.76%. Specimen: PBMCs, collected before TCRalphabeta/CD19-depleted stem cell transplant. The receptor set was obtained from a girl between 2 and 10 years old with congenital amegakaryocytic thrombocytopenia, due to receive a stem cell transplant.

This clonotype was observed a few times. The V call is TRBV20-1, the J call TRBJ1-1, with D possibly matching TRBD1 (6 bases). Deletions cut 4 bases from V and 3 bases from J, with 12 bases between. Germline V gives CDR1 DFQATT, CDR2 SNEGSKA (reference sequence). This CDR3 has 13 amino acids. The CDR3 sequence is CSAIGDKHTEAFF. The CDR3 coding sequence is TGCAGTGCTATTGGGGACAAACACACTGAAGCTTTCTTT.

In its sample, this clonotype was seen many times. V and J are TRBV5-1 and TRBJ2-1; D gene ambiguous. Trimming left V 2 bases short and J 6 bases short, with 15 bases between. Per the germline V gene, CDR1 is SGHRS and CDR2 is YFSETQ. The CDR3 runs 15 residues. CDR3 sequence reads: CASSLLDLFPNEQFF. The CDR3 DNA reads TGCGCCAGCAGCTTACTTGACCTCTTCCCCAATGAGCAGTTCTTC.

In this sample, this clonotype turned up a few times. This rearrangement joins TRBV5-1 to TRBJ2-1, with 12 bases aligning to TRBD2. Germline values: CDR1 SGHRS, CDR2 YFSETQ. The CDR3 is made up of 15 amino acids. V dropped 5 bases and J dropped 7; count of bases not matched to a gene: 7. CDR3 nucleotides: TGCGCCAGCAGGACCAGACTAGCGGGAGTGAATGAGCAGTTCTTC. As protein: CASRTRLAGVNEQFF.

This clonotype was seen repeatedly, ten times or more. The V call is TRBV3-1, the J call TRBJ2-5, with D perhaps TRBD2 (5 bases). Germline V gene data show CDR1 as LGHDT and CDR2 as YNNKEL (reference sequence). Trimming cost V 0 bases and J 9 bases, with 17 bases left between them. The CDR3 runs to 15 residues. CDR3 in amino acids: CASSQDHWQDSSQYF. In DNA form, the CDR3 reads TGTGCCAGCAGCCAAGATCATTGGCAGGACTCGTCCCAGTACTTC.